The T cell receptor (beta chain) described here comes from a study of PD-1 blockade in classical Hodgkin lymphoma. Regarding the study as a whole: At C4D1, TCR diversity had climbed significantly for CD4+ cells, though not for CD8+ cells. Newly diagnosed patients were reported to exhibit reduced baseline TCR diversity relative to healthy donors.

About this clone itself: Its target is unknown.

Time point here: cycle 4 day 1 (C4D1), after 5 to 7 weeks of nivolumab. Relapse was seen in all patients after autologous stem cell transplantation, and brentuximab vedotin exposure was variable. Best responses were complete response, partial response or progressive disease. Here immunoSEQ multiplex PCR was the method, and the copy in TCRdb shows in-frame clones only, minus some. The sample lists around 60,000 clones; roughly 92% were seen once. The starting material was peripheral blood mononuclear cells (PBMCs), obtained before the fourth cycle of nivolumab. The sequence was obtained from a human donor with classical Hodgkin lymphoma.

The DNA for the CDR3 is TGTGCCACCTCTCTCAGCGGGAGGGGTGCCAGCGGGTATTTT. Translation: CATSLSGRGASGYF. The chain employs TRBV5-4 and TRBJ2-3; TRBD2 matches at 10 bases. CDR1 SGHNT and CDR2 YYREEE come from the germline V gene (reference sequence). With V trimmed by 9 bases and J by 14 bases, 18 bases remained unmatched. The CDR3 totals 14 residues.